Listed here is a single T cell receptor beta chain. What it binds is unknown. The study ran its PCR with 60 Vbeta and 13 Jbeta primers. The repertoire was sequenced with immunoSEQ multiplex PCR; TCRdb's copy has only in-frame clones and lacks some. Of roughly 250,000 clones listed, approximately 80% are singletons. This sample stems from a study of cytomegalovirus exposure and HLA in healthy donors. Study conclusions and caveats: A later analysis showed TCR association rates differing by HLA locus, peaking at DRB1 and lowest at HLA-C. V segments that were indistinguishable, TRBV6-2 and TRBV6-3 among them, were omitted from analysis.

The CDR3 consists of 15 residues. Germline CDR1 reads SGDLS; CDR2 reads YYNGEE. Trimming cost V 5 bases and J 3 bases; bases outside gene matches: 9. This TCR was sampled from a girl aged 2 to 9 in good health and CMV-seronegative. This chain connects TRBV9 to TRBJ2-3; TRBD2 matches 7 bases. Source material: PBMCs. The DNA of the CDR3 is TGTGCCAGCAGTTCTGGACTAGTGGGGACAGATACGCAGTATTTT. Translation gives CASSSGLVGTDTQYF. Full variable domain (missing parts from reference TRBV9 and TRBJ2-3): DSGVTQTPKHLITATGQRVTLRCSPRSGDLSVYWYQQSLDQGLQFLIQYYNGEERAKGNILERFSAQQFPDLHSELNLSSLELGDSALYFCASSSGLVGTDTQYFGPGTRLTVL.